The entry below gives a single TCR beta chain sequence along with its context. Antigen unknown. The source of the sample is a study of T cell responses to AZD1222 COVID-19 vaccine. Whole-study findings and limits: After two AZD1222 doses, spike-specific TCR breadth and depth rose versus day 0. The peak T cell response came first, and repertoires were sampled only after it. Donors in the cohort were predominantly white British and more often female, and clonal diversity was possibly underestimated.

The repertoire was sequenced with immunoSEQ multiplex PCR; TCRdb's copy has only in-frame clones and lacks some. This table has about 120,000 clones, 90% appearing once. The sequence derives from an adult who received the MenACWY meningococcal vaccine as a control. The sequencing used peripheral blood, collected 28 days after the second dose of the MenACWY control vaccine.

For the CDR3, the DNA is TGCAGCGTTGAAAGGGACAGGGGGACAGATACGCAGTATTTT. Its protein product is CSVERDRGTDTQYF. The rearrangement uses TRBV29-1 and TRBJ2-3, with TRBD1 identical over 11 bases. This CDR3 spans 14 amino acids. V was pared by 2 bases and J by 3 bases, with 1 base of the junction left unmatched. Germline assignment: CDR1 SQVTM and CDR2 ANQGSEA.